This T cell receptor (beta chain) was sequenced during a study of cytomegalovirus exposure and HLA in healthy donors. Overall study: Falling in the Caucasian-associated ancestry cluster were approximately 84% of under 500 genotyped donors.

Findings and caveats of the study: In an earlier analysis, most TCR beta V segments were productive about 87% or about 30% of the time.

Germline lookup yields CDR1 MRHNA and CDR2 SNTAGT. Trimming took 3 bases from V and 5 from J; bases not matched to a gene: 7. This CDR3 has 15 residues. The PCR had 60 Vbeta and 13 Jbeta primers. Produced via immunoSEQ multiplex PCR; TCRdb's table is partial and in-frame only. In the table there are about 100,000 clones, about 85% of which are singletons. This clone showed up just once. Antigen specificity is unknown. The V and J genes are TRBV6-4 and TRBJ2-5; TRBD2 agrees at 9 bases. The sequenced sample consisted of PBMCs. The receptor was derived from a man aged 25-45 years in good health and CMV-seronegative. Written as DNA, the CDR3 is TGTGCCAGCAGTGAACGAGCGGGGGGTCTCGAGACCCAGTACTTC. Its translation is CASSERAGGLETQYF.